What follows are 14 T cell receptor beta chains derived from one specimen sequenced in a study of T cell changes during pregnancy in multiple sclerosis. TCRdb's table, derived via immunoSEQ multiplex PCR, lists solely in-frame clones and lacks some. The table has about 59,000 clones, over 85% seen once; the top ten hold roughly 0.33%. Sequenced material: CD4+ T cells from peripheral blood mononuclear cells, taken before pregnancy. The receptors were gathered from a female donor with multiple sclerosis, enrolled in a pregnancy study.

This chain connects TRBV7-6 to TRBJ2-5; 12 positions match TRBD2. From germline, CDR1 is SGHVS and CDR2 FNYEAQ. V lost 4 bases and J lost 2; bases outside the gene matches: 5. This CDR3 region has 16 residues. CDR3 sequence reads: CASSSRLAGDQETQYF. The CDR3, as DNA: TGTGCCAGCAGCTCTAGACTAGCGGGAGATCAAGAGACCCAGTACTTC.

This chain connects TRBV7-2 to TRBJ1-1; 7 bases agree with TRBD1. The CDR3 is 14 amino acids. The trim removed 1 base at V and 4 bases at J, leaving 3 bases unmatched. CDR1 SGHTA and CDR2 FQGNSA come from the germline V gene. The CDR3 loop is CASSLVQGTTEAFF. CDR3 sequence (DNA): TGTGCCAGCAGCTTAGTACAGGGGACCACTGAAGCTTTCTTT. The complete variable domain, with remaining parts taken from reference TRBV7-2 and TRBJ1-1, reads GAGVSQSPSNKVTEKGKDVELRCDPISGHTALYWYRQSLGQGLEFLIYFQGNSAPDKSGLPSDRFSAERTGGSVSTLTIQRTQQEDSAVYLCASSLVQGTTEAFFGQGTRLTVV.

This chain uses TRBV4-3 with TRBJ2-3, with D possibly being TRBD2 (6 bases). V was cut by 1 base and J by 1 base, with 12 bases left in between. The CDR3 runs to 16 residues. Germline CDR1 LGHNA, CDR2 YSLEER. The CDR3 here is CASSQAGSFGTDTQYF. The CDR3 DNA is TGCGCCAGCAGCCAAGCCGGGAGTTTCGGCACAGATACGCAGTATTTT.

This chain uses TRBV18 with TRBJ2-7; the match to TRBD1 covers 11 bases. The CDR3 extends over 17 amino acids. J lost 2 bases, V lost 3 bases, and 9 bases had no gene match. Looked up from germline, CDR1 is KGHSH and CDR2 is LQKENI. CDR3 protein: CASSPLGQGATTYEQYF. CDR3 nucleotides: TGTGCCAGCTCACCGCTCGGACAGGGGGCAACAACCTACGAGCAGTACTTC. Using reference TRBV18 and TRBJ2-7 for the parts outside the CDR3, the full variable domain is NAGVMQNPRHLVRRRGQEARLRCSPMKGHSHVYWYRQLPEEGLKFMVYLQKENIIDESGMPKERFSAEFPKEGPSILRIQQVVRGDSAAYFCASSPLGQGATTYEQYFGPGTRLTVT.

This chain links TRBV29-1 with TRBJ1-2; TRBD1 matches at 8 bases. Germline CDR1 and CDR2: SQVTM and ANQGSEA. Trimming at V came to 5 bases and at J to 2 bases, leaving 10 bases not matched to a gene. CDR3 size: 15 residues. CDR3 DNA: TGCAGCGTTCGAGCGCCGGGACAGGTCAACTATGGCTACACCTTC. Translated: CSVRAPGQVNYGYTF.

The chain is built from TRBV19 and TRBJ1-5; TRBD1 matches 8 bases. The J segment lost 0 bases and the V segment lost 4 bases, leaving 8 bases of the junction unmatched. Per the germline V gene, CDR1 is LNHDA and CDR2 is SQIVND (reference sequence). This CDR3 is built from 17 residues. In nucleotides, the CDR3 is TGTGCCAGTAGTACCCAGGACAGGGCTTATAGCAATCAGCCCCAGCATTTT. It yields the protein CASSTQDRAYSNQPQHF.

V gene TRBV6-6 combines with J gene TRBJ2-7; tentative D call: TRBD2 (6 bases). This CDR3 has 15 residues. Germline CDR1 is MNHNY and CDR2 is SVGAGI (reference sequence). Deletions cut 6 bases from V and 4 bases from J, with 19 bases between. The CDR3 DNA reads TGTGCCAGCAGCCGGGGAGGCGGAACCCGGTACGAGCAGTACTTC. Translated, it gives CASSRGGGTRYEQYF.

The chain joins TRBV4-3 to TRBJ2-7, with 13 positions matching TRBD2. The CDR3 totals 17 residues. Germline V gene data show CDR1 as LGHNA and CDR2 as YSLEER. The J segment lost 2 bases and the V segment lost 4 bases, leaving 8 bases of the junction unmatched. Written as DNA, the CDR3 is TGCGCCAGCAGCCCGAGGACTAGCGGGAGCATTCCCTACGAGCAGTACTTC. Its translation is CASSPRTSGSIPYEQYF.

CDR3 residues: CASSSWRKSYNEQFF. The DNA of the CDR3 is TGTGCCAGCAGCAGCTGGAGGAAGTCCTACAATGAGCAGTTCTTC. The genes are TRBV21-1 and TRBJ2-1; the tabulated D call, TRBD2, remains unverified against the DNA. TRBV21-1 is a pseudogene locus. CDR3 length equals 15 residues.

The chain couples TRBV15 to TRBJ2-7; possibly TRBD1 for D (6 bases). V was cut by 5 bases and J by 3 bases, with 17 bases left in between. The CDR3 is made up of 15 amino acids. CDR1 LNHNV and CDR2 YYDKDF come from the germline V gene (reference sequence). The chain's CDR3 is CATSLGRTGNYEQYF. In DNA form, the CDR3 reads TGTGCCACCAGCTTAGGGAGAACAGGGAACTACGAGCAGTACTTC.

V gene TRBV4-3 combines with J gene TRBJ2-3; 10 bases are a match to TRBD2. J lost 1 base, V lost 6 bases, and 4 bases had no gene match. The germline CDR1 and CDR2 sequences are LGHNA and YSLEER. The CDR3 has 15 amino acids. DNA of the CDR3: TGCGCCAGCAGACCCGGGACTAGCGGCACAGATACGCAGTATTTT. As protein: CASRPGTSGTDTQYF.

The V and J genes are TRBV6-5 and TRBJ1-1, with TRBD1 identical over 7 bases. V trimming: 6 bases; J trimming: 8 bases; junction bases outside the gene matches: 6. The CDR3 is 12 residues long. Germline V gene data show CDR1 as MNHEY and CDR2 as SVGAGI. CDR3 nucleotides: TGTGCCAGCAGCCAAAGACAGGGAGAAGCTTTCTTT. Amino acids: CASSQRQGEAFF.

A remark on this clone: Other DNA sequences in the same sample also yield this CDR3. V gene TRBV28 combines with J gene TRBJ2-7; D remains ambiguous. V lost 3 bases and J 6 bases, leaving 9 bases between the germline ends. This CDR3 contains 12 residues. CDR1 is MDHEN, CDR2 SYDVKM, per germline. The CDR3 is CASSFSSREQYF. CDR3 nucleotides: TGTGCCAGCAGTTTTTCGAGTCGCGAGCAGTACTTC.

Comment on this clone: Other DNA variants within this sample encode the same CDR3. The chain couples TRBV30 to TRBJ1-4; TRBD1 might be the D (5 bases). V was trimmed by 5 bases and J by 2 bases, leaving 9 bases between them. Germline V gene sequence: CDR1 GTSNPN, CDR2 SVGIG (reference sequence). The CDR3 sequence is 13 residues long. CDR3: CAWASGTNEKLFF. The CDR3, as DNA: TGTGCCTGGGCCTCAGGGACTAATGAAAAACTGTTTTTT. The variable domain in full, completed from reference TRBV30 and TRBJ1-4, reads SQTIHQWPATLVQPVGSPLSLECTVEGTSNPNLYWYRQAAGRGLQLLFYSVGIGQISSEVPQNLSASRPQDRQFILSSKKLLLSDSGFYLCAWASGTNEKLFFGSGTQLSVL.